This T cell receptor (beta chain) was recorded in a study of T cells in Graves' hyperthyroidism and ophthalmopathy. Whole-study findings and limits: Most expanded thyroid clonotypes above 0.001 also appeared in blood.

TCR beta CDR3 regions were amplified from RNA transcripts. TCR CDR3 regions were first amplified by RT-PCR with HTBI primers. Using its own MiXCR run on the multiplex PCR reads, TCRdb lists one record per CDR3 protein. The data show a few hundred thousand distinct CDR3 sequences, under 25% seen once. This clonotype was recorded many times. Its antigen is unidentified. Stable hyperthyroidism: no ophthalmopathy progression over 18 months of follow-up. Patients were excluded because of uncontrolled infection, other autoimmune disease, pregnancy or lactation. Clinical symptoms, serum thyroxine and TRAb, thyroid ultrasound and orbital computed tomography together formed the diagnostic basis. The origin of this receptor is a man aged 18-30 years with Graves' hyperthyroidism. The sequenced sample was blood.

In nucleotides, the CDR3 is TGTGCCAGCAGTGAACCTTACAGAAGTTCGAACTATGGCTACACCTTC. This encodes CASSEPYRSSNYGYTF. The V gene is TRBV6-1, the J gene TRBJ1-2; D gene unclear. Germline CDR1 MNHNS, CDR2 SASEGT. The CDR3 totals 16 residues. Trimming pared 2 bases from V and 2 bases from J, leaving 15 bases between.